Sequencing of this T cell receptor beta chain was carried out in a study of shared clonotypes between healthy human individuals. General study findings and limits: Shared across several donors were roughly 5.3% of the naive CD4 clonotypes.

Produced via immunoSEQ multiplex PCR; TCRdb's table is partial and in-frame only. The sample holds some 1,600,000 clones, approximately 98% seen once. This clone has only one observation. What it binds is not known. Free of recent acute infections or vaccinations, the donors were healthy HIV-negative adults. This clonotype originated in a man aged 30 to 45 in good health. The source material was naive CD4+ T cells sorted from blood. As for subset: CD45RA+ positively selected.

CDR3 in DNA: TGTGCCAGTAGGTGGTTTAGGCCTCCTCCCGGGAATCAGCCCCAGCATTTT. It yields the protein CASRWFRPPPGNQPQHF. The chain couples TRBV19 to TRBJ1-5; no definite D call. This CDR3 comprises 17 residues. V was cut by 6 bases and J by 4 bases, with 22 bases left in between. From germline, CDR1 is LNHDA and CDR2 SQIVND (reference sequence).